The 15 T cell receptor beta chains presented below share a single source sample, sequenced in a study of T cell changes during pregnancy in multiple sclerosis. TCRdb's table, derived via immunoSEQ multiplex PCR, lists solely in-frame clones and lacks some. Of approximately 38,000 clones in the sample, around 92% were seen once. Sequencing was performed on CD8+ T cells from peripheral blood mononuclear cells, taken in the second trimester of pregnancy. The source is a female donor with multiple sclerosis, enrolled in a pregnancy study.

The V gene is TRBV27, the J gene TRBJ2-1; TRBD2 agrees at 10 bases. CDR1 and CDR2 (germline): MNHEY, SMNVEV (reference sequence). The CDR3 has 15 amino acids. J lost 6 bases, V lost 0 bases, and 2 bases had no gene match. As DNA, the CDR3 is TGTGCCAGCAGTTTATCGGCTAGCGGGAGCAATGAGCAGTTCTTC. It is translated as CASSLSASGSNEQFF.

The V gene is TRBV7-2, the J gene TRBJ2-5; 12 bases map to TRBD2. CDR3 length: 17 amino acids. Germline loops: CDR1 SGHTA, CDR2 FQGNSA. Losses at the gene ends were 3 bases for V and 1 base for J; bases not matched to a gene: 6. CDR3 coding DNA: TGTGCCAGCAGCTTCCCTAGCGGGGGGGCCCTCCAAGAGACCCAGTACTTC. Amino acids: CASSFPSGGALQETQYF.

The gene calls are TRBV5-5 and TRBJ2-3; 8 positions agree with TRBD1. The CDR3 runs 13 residues. From germline, CDR1 is SGHKS and CDR2 YYEKEE (reference sequence). V was clipped by 10 bases and J by 7 bases; unmatched bases: 11. The CDR3 bases are TGTGCCGGAAGACAGGGGTGGGAGAATACGCAGTATTTT. It codes for CAGRQGWENTQYF.

Here the CDR3 reads CASSPLGGRLGEQFF. The CDR3 DNA reads as TGTGCCAGCAGTCCCCTCGGGGGAAGGTTGGGTGAGCAGTTCTTC. V and J are TRBV6-5 and TRBJ2-1, with TRBD2 as a possible D gene (6 bases). This CDR3 spans 15 amino acids. V gave up 5 bases and J gave up 9 bases, with 20 bases separating them. Germline V lookup: CDR1 MNHEY, CDR2 SVGAGI.

The chain combines TRBV5-1 with TRBJ2-1; D call uncertain. This CDR3 is 13 amino acids long. The V and J ends lost 2 bases and 4 bases respectively, with 7 bases between them. CDR1 and CDR2 (germline): SGHRS, YFSETQ. CDR3 sequence (DNA): TGCGCCAGCAGCTTAAACGGTTACAATGAGCAGTTCTTC. Its protein is CASSLNGYNEQFF.

The chain joins TRBV19 to TRBJ2-3; 15 nucleotides agree with TRBD2. The germline gives CDR1 LNHDA, CDR2 SQIVND (reference sequence). The CDR3 is made up of 15 amino acids. J was trimmed by 4 bases and V by 6 bases; bases with no gene match: 2. CDR3 sequence: CASSRTSGRADTQYF. The CDR3 nucleotides read TGTGCCAGTAGCCGGACTAGCGGGAGGGCAGATACGCAGTATTTT.

This chain connects TRBV4-3 to TRBJ2-5; 8 positions agree with TRBD2. V was pared by 0 bases and J by 0 bases, with 9 bases of the junction left unmatched. The V gene's germline CDR1 is LGHNA and CDR2 YSLEER. The CDR3 length is 18 residues. Written as DNA, the CDR3 is TGCGCCAGCAGCCAAGATAGGGCGGGGGGCCCGTACCAAGAGACCCAGTACTTC. It yields the protein CASSQDRAGGPYQETQYF.

The V gene is TRBV19, the J gene TRBJ1-2; TRBD1 agrees at 7 bases. Germline CDR1 and CDR2: LNHDA and SQIVND (reference sequence). With V trimmed by 1 base and J by 1 base, 3 bases remained unmatched. CDR3 length: 15 amino acids. The CDR3 bases are TGTGCCAGTAGTATAGCCACAGGGGATAACTATGGCTACACCTTC. Translation gives CASSIATGDNYGYTF.

V gene TRBV27 combines with J gene TRBJ2-1; D is unclear. Germline assignment: CDR1 MNHEY and CDR2 SMNVEV (reference sequence). CDR3 length equals 12 residues. Trimming took off 0 bases at V and 7 bases at J, with 4 bases between the two ends. CDR3 DNA: TGTGCCAGCAGTTTATCGAGAAATGAGCAGTTCTTC. The encoded protein is CASSLSRNEQFF.

V gene TRBV19 combines with J gene TRBJ1-2; D is unresolved. Trimming removed 7 bases at V and 0 bases at J, with 3 bases between. The germline CDR1 and CDR2 sequences are LNHDA and SQIVND (reference sequence). CDR3 length: 11 amino acids. CDR3 coding DNA: TGTGCCAGTACAGCTAACTATGGCTACACCTTC. Its translation: CASTANYGYTF.

V is TRBV5-6 and J is TRBJ1-2; the match to TRBD1 covers 7 bases. The germline V gene has CDR1 SGHDT and CDR2 YYEEEE. The V gene end was trimmed by 5 bases and the J gene end by 2 bases; junction bases not matched to a gene: 6. This CDR3 spans 14 amino acids. The CDR3 sequence: CASRLGQENYGYTF. DNA of the CDR3: TGTGCCAGCAGACTTGGACAGGAAAACTATGGCTACACCTTC.

The CDR3 loop reads CAWSVTNDRTPRNTEAFF. The CDR3 DNA follows: TGTGCCTGGAGTGTCACGAATGATCGGACACCTAGGAACACTGAAGCTTTCTTT. This rearrangement joins TRBV30 to TRBJ1-1, with D possibly TRBD1 on 5 matching bases. V lost 0 bases to trimming and J lost 1 base, with 21 bases between them. CDR1 GTSNPN and CDR2 SVGIG come from the germline V gene (reference sequence). The CDR3 length is 18 residues.

The J gene is TRBJ1-5, the V gene TRBV4-1, with D possibly TRBD1 on 5 matching bases. Trimming took off 0 bases at V and 2 bases at J, with 11 bases between the two ends. From germline, CDR1 is MGHRA and CDR2 YSYEKL. CDR3 length: 16 amino acids. As DNA, the CDR3 is TGCGCCAGCAGCCAAGAGGGGGGGATCGGCAATCAGCCCCAGCATTTT. Encoded protein: CASSQEGGIGNQPQHF.

The rearrangement links TRBV5-6 to TRBJ2-1, with 13 bases lining up with TRBD2. The junction had 5 bases not matched to a gene; V was cut back by 4 bases and J by 4 bases. This CDR3 spans 16 amino acids. The germline V gene has CDR1 SGHDT and CDR2 YYEEEE. In nucleotides, the CDR3 is TGTGCCAGCAGCCCCCGGGGACTAGCGGGATACAATGAGCAGTTCTTC. Translating it yields CASSPRGLAGYNEQFF.

CDR3 nucleotides: TGTGCCAGCACGGGACAGACGAAGCAGGGCTACACCTTC. This codes for CASTGQTKQGYTF. The rearrangement links TRBV6-5 to TRBJ1-2, with 7 bases lining up with TRBD1. Germline CDR1 reads MNHEY; CDR2 reads SVGAGI. The CDR3 contains 13 residues. V trimming: 7 bases; J trimming: 8 bases; junction bases outside the gene matches: 10.